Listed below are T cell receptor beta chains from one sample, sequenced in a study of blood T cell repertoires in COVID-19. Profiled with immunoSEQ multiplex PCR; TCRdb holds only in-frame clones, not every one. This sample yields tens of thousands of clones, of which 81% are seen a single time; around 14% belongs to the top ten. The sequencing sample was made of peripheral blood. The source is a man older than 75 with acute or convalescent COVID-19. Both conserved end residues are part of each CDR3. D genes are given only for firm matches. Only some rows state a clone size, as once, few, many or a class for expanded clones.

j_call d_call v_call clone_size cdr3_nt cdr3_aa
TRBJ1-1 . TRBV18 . TGTGCCAGCTCAACACGACAGAACACTGAAGCTTTCTTT CASSTRQNTEAFF
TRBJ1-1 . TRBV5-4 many TGTGCCACGGCGGTAGGGGACACTGAAGCTTTCTTT CATAVGDTEAFF
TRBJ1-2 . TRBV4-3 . TGCGCCAGCAGCCAAGATCGGGCAGGCAGGGTCTATGGCTACACCTTC CASSQDRAGRVYGYTF
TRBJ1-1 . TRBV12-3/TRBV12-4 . TGTGCCAGCAGTTTACAGCGGGACACTGAAGCTTTCTTT CASSLQRDTEAFF
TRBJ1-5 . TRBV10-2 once TGCGCCAGCAGTGAAGTGCGGGCCGAGGACCAGCCCCAGCATTTT CASSEVRAEDQPQHF
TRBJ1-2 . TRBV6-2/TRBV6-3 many TGTGCCAGCAGTTACGGCAGGGCCTATGGCTACACCTTC CASSYGRAYGYTF
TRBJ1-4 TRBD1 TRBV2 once TGTGCCAGCAGTCTACGATCACAGGGGGCGGAACTGTTTTTT CASSLRSQGAELFF
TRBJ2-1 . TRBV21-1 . TGTGCCAGCAGCAAAGCCCGGAGAGCACAAAGATCTAGCTCCTACAATGAGCAGTTCTTC CASSKARRAQRSSSYNEQFF
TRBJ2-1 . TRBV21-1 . TGTGCCAGCAGCACCCGAGAGGGCTCCGGGACTAGCGGGAGGCCGGATGAGCAGTTCTTC CASSTREGSGTSGRPDEQFF
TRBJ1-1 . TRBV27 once TGTGCCAGCAGTTTGGAACAGCCGAACACTGAAGCTTTCTTT CASSLEQPNTEAFF
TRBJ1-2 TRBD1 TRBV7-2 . TGTGCCAGCAGCTCCCAATCGACAGGGTATTTTGGCTACACCTTC CASSSQSTGYFGYTF
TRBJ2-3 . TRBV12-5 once TGTGCTAGTGGTTTTTCCCCCTTACCCCTGAGTAGCGGCCGCACAGATACGCAGTATTTT CASGFSPLPLSSGRTDTQYF
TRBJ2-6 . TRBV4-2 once TGTGCCAGCAGCCAGGGGGCCAGCTCTGGGGCCAACGTCCTGACTTTC CASSQGASSGANVLTF
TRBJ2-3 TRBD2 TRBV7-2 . TGTGCCAGCAGCACCCGCGGGGGGGCCAACACAGATACGCAGTATTTT CASSTRGGANTDTQYF
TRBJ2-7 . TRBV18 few TGTGCCAGCTCACCACCGGGGCCAGGGAACTACGAGCAGTACTTC CASSPPGPGNYEQYF
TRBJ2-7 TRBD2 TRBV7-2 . TGTGCCAGCAGCCTGTGGTTAGCGGGAGGTACCTACGAGCAGTACTTC CASSLWLAGGTYEQYF
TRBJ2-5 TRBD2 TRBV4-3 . TGCGCCAGCAGCCTATTAACGGGGGGGACCCAGTACTTC CASSLLTGGTQYF
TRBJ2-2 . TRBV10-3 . TGTGCCATCAGTGTATCGGGGTTTACGAACACCGGGGAGCTGTTTTTT CAISVSGFTNTGELFF
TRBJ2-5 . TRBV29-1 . TGCAGCGGCCGTTCGGGAGTGGAGACCCAGTACTTC CSGRSGVETQYF
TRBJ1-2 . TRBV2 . TGTGCCAGCAGCGTCATTCGGGTTGACTATGGCTACACCTTC CASSVIRVDYGYTF
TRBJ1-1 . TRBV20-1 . TGCAGTGCTAGTAAGCAGTTGAGCGTGAACACTGAAGCTTTCTTT CSASKQLSVNTEAFF
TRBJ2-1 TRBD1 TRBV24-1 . TGTGCCACCAGTGATTTGAGGGACAGTCCGATCAATGAGCAGTTCTTC CATSDLRDSPINEQFF
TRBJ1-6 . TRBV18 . TGTGCCAGCTCACCGGCAGGGGATTCACCCCTCCACTTT CASSPAGDSPLHF
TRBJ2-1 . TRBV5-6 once TGTGCCAGCAGCCCCTCAGTTTATGACAGTTGGGGATCCTACAATGAGCAGTTCTTC CASSPSVYDSWGSYNEQFF
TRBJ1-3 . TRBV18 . TGTGCCAGCTCCCCCTCCGGGTGGGACACCATATATTTT CASSPSGWDTIYF
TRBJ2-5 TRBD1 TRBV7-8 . TGTGCCAGCAGCCCGGGACAGAGACAAGAGACCCAGTACTTC CASSPGQRQETQYF
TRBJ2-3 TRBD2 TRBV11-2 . TGTGCCAGCAGCGCGAAGTTACTAGCGGGAGGTACAGATACGCAGTATTTT CASSAKLLAGGTDTQYF
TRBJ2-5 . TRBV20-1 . TGCAGTGCTAGAGAAGTTGGGGCCGAGTACTTC CSAREVGAEYF
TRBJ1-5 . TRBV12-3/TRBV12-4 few TGTGCCAGCAGTTCGGACAATGATCAGCCCCAGCATTTT CASSSDNDQPQHF
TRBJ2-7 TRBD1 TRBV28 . TGTGCCAGCAGCCCGGCCACCGCGGACAGGTCTTATTCAATTGGGCAGTACTTC CASSPATADRSYSIGQYF
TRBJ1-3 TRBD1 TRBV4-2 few TGTGCCAGCAGCCAAGAACGACCCGGGACAGGGTTCGGAAACACCATATATTTT CASSQERPGTGFGNTIYF
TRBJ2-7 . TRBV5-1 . TGCGCCAGCAGCTTGGAACAGGATGAGGAAGAGCAGTACTTC CASSLEQDEEEQYF
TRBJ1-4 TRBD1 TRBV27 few TGTGCCAGCAGTAAACCGGGACAGGCTAATGAAAAACTGTTTTTT CASSKPGQANEKLFF
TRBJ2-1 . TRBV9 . TGTGCCAGCAGCGCTACCTACAGGGCCTACAATGAGCAGTTCTTC CASSATYRAYNEQFF
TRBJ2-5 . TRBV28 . TGTGCCAGCAGTTTAACCTACAGCCAAGAGACCCAGTACTTC CASSLTYSQETQYF
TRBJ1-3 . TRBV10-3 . TGTGCCATCAGTGGCGCCGGGGGAGCAGGAAACACCATATATTTT CAISGAGGAGNTIYF
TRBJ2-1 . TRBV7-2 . TGTGCCAGCAGACTTTACAATGAGCAGTTCTTC CASRLYNEQFF
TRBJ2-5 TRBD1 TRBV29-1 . TGCAGCGTTGCTTCAGGGGGTGAATTGGAGACCCAGTACTTC CSVASGGELETQYF
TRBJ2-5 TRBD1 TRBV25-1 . TGTGCCATCCGGGACAGGGCCCAAGAGACCCAGTACTTC CAIRDRAQETQYF
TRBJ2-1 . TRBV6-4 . TGTGCCAGCAGTGATGAAGAGAAGACGGGCTCCTACAATGAGCAGTTCTTC CASSDEEKTGSYNEQFF
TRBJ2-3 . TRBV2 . TGTGCCAGCAGTGGGGACTTCGCTACGCAGTATTTT CASSGDFATQYF
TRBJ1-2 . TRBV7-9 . TGTGCCAGCAGCTTAGATCGGGTGTTGAACTATGGCTACACCTTC CASSLDRVLNYGYTF
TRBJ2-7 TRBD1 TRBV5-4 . TGTGCCAGCAGCCCCGGGACAGCCTACGAGCAGTACTTC CASSPGTAYEQYF
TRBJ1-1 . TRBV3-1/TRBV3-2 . TGTGCCAGCTCGAGTGGGAACACTGAAGCTTTCTTT CASSSGNTEAFF
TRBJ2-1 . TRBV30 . TGTGCCTGGACCGGGAACCCCATCATTGAGCAGTTCTTC CAWTGNPIIEQFF
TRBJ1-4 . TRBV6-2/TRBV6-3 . TGTGCCAGCAGTTACTCCCAACGCGGTCGAGAAAAACTGTTTTTT CASSYSQRGREKLFF
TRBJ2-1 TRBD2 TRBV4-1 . TGCGCCAGCAGCCAGGGACTAGCGGGGGGGCGCTCCTACAATGAGCAGTTCTTC CASSQGLAGGRSYNEQFF
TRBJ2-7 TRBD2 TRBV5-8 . TGTGCCAGCACCGGTGGGAGGGGCGCCGAGCAGTACTTC CASTGGRGAEQYF
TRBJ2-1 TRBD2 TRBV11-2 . TGTGCCAGCAGCTTGGCGGGAGTAACGAATGAGCAGTTCTTC CASSLAGVTNEQFF
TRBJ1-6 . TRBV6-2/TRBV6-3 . TGTGCCAGCAGTTACACCGGGGGGCGCGATTCACCCCTCCACTTT CASSYTGGRDSPLHF
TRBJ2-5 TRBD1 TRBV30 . TGTGCCTGGAGTGCGACAGGGGAGACCCAGTACTTC CAWSATGETQYF
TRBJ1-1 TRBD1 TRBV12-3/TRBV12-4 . TGTGCCAGCAGTTTAGCGCAGACAGGGGAAGCTTTCTTT CASSLAQTGEAFF
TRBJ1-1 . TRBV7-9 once TGTGCCAGCAGCTTAAACAGGATGGAAGCTTTCTTT CASSLNRMEAFF